These 5 T cell receptor beta chains were sequenced from one sample in a study of blood T cell repertoires in COVID-19. Some clones are missing from TCRdb's copy, which holds only in-frame ones; the method was immunoSEQ multiplex PCR. This table holds around 480,000 clones, roughly nine tenths found once. The sequenced material came from PBMCs or T cells enriched from blood (not recorded which). Every receptor here comes from a woman younger than 30 who had recovered from COVID-19.

The chain links TRBV7-9 to TRBJ1-6; D not certain. V gave up 1 base and J gave up 9 bases, with 16 bases separating them. Germline CDR1 SEHNR, CDR2 FQNEAQ (reference sequence). The length of the CDR3 is 16 residues. DNA for the CDR3: TGTGCCAGCAGCTTAGTGTCCGGGGTAAGGGCTTCACCCCTCCACTTT. It is translated as CASSLVSGVRASPLHF.

This chain joins TRBV7-8 and TRBJ1-3; 9 bases are shared with TRBD1. V lost 1 base and J lost 2; bases outside the gene matches: 3. From germline, CDR1 is SGHVS and CDR2 FQNEAQ. The CDR3 totals 16 residues. CDR3: CASSLEWDRAGNTIYF. In nucleotides, the CDR3 is TGTGCCAGCAGCTTAGAATGGGACAGGGCTGGAAACACCATATATTTT.

This clone came up once. The V call is TRBV7-9, the J call TRBJ1-2; no clear D gene. V was clipped by 5 bases and J by 6 bases, with 22 bases between them. This CDR3 has 16 amino acids. CDR1 is SEHNR, CDR2 FQNEAQ, per germline (reference sequence). CDR3: CASSHNSAAGWDGYTF. The CDR3 DNA reads TGTGCCAGCAGCCATAATTCGGCCGCGGGGTGGGATGGCTACACCTTC.

This clone was counted once. This rearrangement joins TRBV2 to TRBJ1-3; D gene uncertain. The CDR3 is made up of 17 amino acids. V gave up 2 bases and J gave up 0 bases, with 14 bases separating them. Per the germline V gene, CDR1 is SNHLY and CDR2 is FYNNEI. The CDR3 here is CASSEIGGIFSGNTIYF. CDR3 nucleotides: TGTGCCAGCAGTGAAATTGGCGGGATTTTCTCTGGAAACACCATATATTTT.

The rearrangement links TRBV5-1 to TRBJ1-1; no clear D gene. CDR1 and CDR2 (germline): SGHRS, YFSETQ. CDR3 length equals 13 residues. V was shortened by 0 bases and J by 7 bases, with 10 bases between the two germline ends. The DNA of the CDR3 is TGCGCCAGCAGCTTGGATGTAAGAGGTGAAGCTTTCTTT. As protein: CASSLDVRGEAFF.